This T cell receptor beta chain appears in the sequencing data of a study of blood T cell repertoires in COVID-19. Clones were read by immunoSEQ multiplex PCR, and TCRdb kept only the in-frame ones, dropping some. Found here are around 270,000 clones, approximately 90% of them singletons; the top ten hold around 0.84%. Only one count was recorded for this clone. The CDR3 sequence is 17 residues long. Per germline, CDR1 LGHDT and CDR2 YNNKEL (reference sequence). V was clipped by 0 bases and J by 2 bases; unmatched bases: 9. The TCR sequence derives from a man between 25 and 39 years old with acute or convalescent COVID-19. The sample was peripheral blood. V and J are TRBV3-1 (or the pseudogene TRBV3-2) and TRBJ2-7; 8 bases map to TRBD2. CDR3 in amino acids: CASSQDRGLAGAYEQYF. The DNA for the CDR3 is TGTGCCAGCAGCCAAGACCGCGGACTAGCCGGAGCCTACGAGCAGTACTTC.